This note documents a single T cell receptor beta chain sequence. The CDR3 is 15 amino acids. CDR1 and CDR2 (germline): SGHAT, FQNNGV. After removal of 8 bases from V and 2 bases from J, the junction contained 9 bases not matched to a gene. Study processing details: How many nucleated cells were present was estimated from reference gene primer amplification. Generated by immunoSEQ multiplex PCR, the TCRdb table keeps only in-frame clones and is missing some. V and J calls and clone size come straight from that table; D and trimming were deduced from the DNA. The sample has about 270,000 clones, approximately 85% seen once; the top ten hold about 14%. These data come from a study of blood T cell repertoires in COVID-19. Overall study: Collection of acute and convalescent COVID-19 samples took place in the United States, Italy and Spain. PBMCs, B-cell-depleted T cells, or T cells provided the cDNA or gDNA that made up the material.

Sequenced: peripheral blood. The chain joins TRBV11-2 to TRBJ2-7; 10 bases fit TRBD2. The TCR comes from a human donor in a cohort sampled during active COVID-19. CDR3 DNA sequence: TGTGCCAGCGGGGTAGCGGGAGGATTCACCTACGAGCAGTACTTC. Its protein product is CASGVAGGFTYEQYF.